This T cell receptor beta chain was identified in a study of blood T cell repertoires in COVID-19. Study as a whole: T cells, B-cell-depleted T cells, or PBMCs supplied cDNA or gDNA.

In the study's own analysis: Quantification of nucleated cells was approximated via reference gene primer amplification. TCRdb's copy holds only in-frame clones and misses some; the assay was immunoSEQ multiplex PCR. The V and J calls and clone size are taken from that table; D and trimming were inferred from the DNA. The sample has 200,000 to 250,000 clones, 80% to 90% seen once. Individuals aged roughly 18 to 95 years were recruited from 24 US areas. Assignment of participants to cohorts was predicated upon participant-reported clinical history. The V end lost 2 bases, the J end lost 0 bases, and 11 bases lay between the germline ends. Germline loops: CDR1 KGHSH, CDR2 LQKENI. The length of the CDR3 is 17 residues.

The V and J genes are TRBV18 and TRBJ1-6; unclear D gene. Specimen: PBMCs or T cells enriched from blood (not recorded which). The sequence came from a woman aged 40 to 50 with acute COVID-19. The DNA for the CDR3 is TGTGCCAGCTCACCAATCTCGCCTAGCTCCTATAATTCACCCCTCCACTTT. Amino acids: CASSPISPSSYNSPLHF.